This record concerns one T cell receptor (beta chain) sequence. This entry comes from a study of blood T cell repertoires in COVID-19. About the study: Some COVID-19 samples were acute and others convalescent; all came from the United States, Italy and Spain. T cells, B-cell-depleted T cells, or PBMCs provided the cDNA or gDNA that served as material.

As handled by the study authors: Reference gene primer amplification in the assay estimated nucleated cell counts. Profiled with immunoSEQ multiplex PCR; TCRdb holds only in-frame clones, not every one. The V and J calls and clone size were taken over from that table, and D and trimming were inferred from the DNA. The sample has around 170,000 clones, around 80% seen once. The CDR3 consists of 16 residues. The V and J ends lost 4 bases and 4 bases, in that order; junction bases with no gene match: 11. Germline-derived CDR1 and CDR2 are KGHDR and SFDVKD. V usage is TRBV24-1 and J usage is TRBJ2-7, with 8 nucleotides matching TRBD1. The sequence was obtained from a young man with active or convalescent COVID-19. The sequenced sample consisted of peripheral blood. For the CDR3, the DNA is TGTGCCACCAGTGACGTCAAGACAGGGGAAGGGTACGAGCAGTACTTC. It yields the protein CATSDVKTGEGYEQYF.